Listed below are T cell receptor beta chains from one sample, sequenced in a study of blood T cell repertoires in COVID-19. Generated by immunoSEQ multiplex PCR, the TCRdb table keeps only in-frame clones and is missing some. The data show about 300,000 clones, about nine tenths seen once. Sequencing was carried out using PBMCs or T cells enriched from blood (not recorded which). Receptors originate from a man aged 25-40 years who had recovered from COVID-19. CDR3s include the opening cysteine and the closing phenylalanine or tryptophan. Some rows have no size entry. The others give once, few or many, or a class for an expanded clone.

j_call clone_size v_call cdr3_aa
TRBJ2-6 NA TRBV5-4 CASSLAGSGANVLTF
TRBJ1-6 NA TRBV3-1/TRBV3-2 CASSQAGVSPLHF
TRBJ2-5 once TRBV3-1/TRBV3-2 CASSRAAGGDETQYF
TRBJ1-6 few TRBV6-5 CASSSIRENSPLHF
TRBJ2-6 NA TRBV6-4 CASSDSPGTGANVLTF
TRBJ1-1 NA TRBV29-1 CSVSTQGIPEAFF
TRBJ2-3 NA TRBV6-5 CASSRRPSTDTQYF
TRBJ2-3 NA TRBV3-1/TRBV3-2 CASSQTSGGAGDTQYF
TRBJ1-4 NA TRBV27 CASSLWRGEKLFF
TRBJ2-3 NA TRBV5-1 CASSFGASTDTQYF
TRBJ1-6 NA TRBV5-1 CASSFTDYNSPLHF
TRBJ1-4 NA TRBV4-1 CASSQAEKLFF
TRBJ1-1 NA TRBV11-1 CATTAKGRGNTEAFF
TRBJ2-2 NA TRBV6-5 CASRWDRETGELFF
TRBJ2-2 few TRBV30 CAWSKIDLDTGELFF
TRBJ2-1 NA TRBV5-1 CASSIRRGGTPYNEQFF
TRBJ2-3 NA TRBV5-1 CASRAAASSTRPTDTQYF
TRBJ2-7 few TRBV2 CASSDRTSAYSYEQYF
TRBJ1-2 NA TRBV5-6 CASSLSGTGRYGYTF
TRBJ2-3 NA TRBV24-1 CATRGLAGSTDTQYF
TRBJ2-5 NA TRBV7-2 CASSLVSSETQYF
TRBJ2-7 NA TRBV4-1 CASSQDRLAGTSYEQYF
TRBJ1-6 NA TRBV3-1/TRBV3-2 CASSHDRGFGNSPLHF
TRBJ1-1 NA TRBV18 CASSPDRDTEAFF
TRBJ2-1 NA TRBV24-1 CATRGTGPYNEQFF
TRBJ1-2 NA TRBV15 CATSRALGLNYGYTF
TRBJ2-3 NA TRBV6-4 CASSPEGDTQYF
TRBJ1-6 NA TRBV28 CASSSGSKSSPLHF
TRBJ1-2 NA TRBV5-1 CASSLEAGNYGYTF
TRBJ2-1 NA TRBV5-6 CASSRQYNEQFF
TRBJ1-4 NA TRBV3-1/TRBV3-2 CASSRTGSHEKLFF
TRBJ1-3 NA TRBV6-1 CASNEAAGWPIPSGNTIYF
TRBJ1-5 NA TRBV6-5 CASTERVGQPQHF
TRBJ2-7 NA TRBV3-1/TRBV3-2 CASSQEWFGDKQYF
TRBJ2-7 NA TRBV3-1/TRBV3-2 CASSQAAGSYEQYF
TRBJ2-5 NA TRBV5-1 CASSWTGVWETQYF
TRBJ1-1 NA TRBV6-1 CASSEGLGAIGAFF
TRBJ1-6 NA TRBV10-1 CASSDVRNSPLHF
TRBJ1-2 NA TRBV27 CASSFSVGTANYGYTF
TRBJ1-1 NA TRBV12-3/TRBV12-4 CASSPYRGEAFF
TRBJ2-5 NA TRBV6-5 CASSPQPVGRGQYF
TRBJ2-2 NA TRBV11-3 CASSLSDINTGELFF
TRBJ1-5 NA TRBV12-3/TRBV12-4 CASGQGANQPQHF
TRBJ1-1 once TRBV2 CARLDPDRALNTEAFF
TRBJ2-3 NA TRBV5-1 CASRTEADTQYF
TRBJ2-2 NA TRBV5-1 CASSLTLGQGGTGELFF
TRBJ2-3 NA TRBV30 CACTRDRFTDTQYF
TRBJ1-2 NA TRBV15 CATSLRGSGVDRYTF
TRBJ2-1 once TRBV5-1 CASREDPYNEQFF
TRBJ2-7 few TRBV7-9 CASSSGLAGENEQYF
TRBJ2-3 NA TRBV3-1/TRBV3-2 CASSQGQVMADTQYF
TRBJ1-4 once TRBV9 CASSVDQGQGWNEKLFF
TRBJ2-1 NA TRBV7-9 CASSRTPNNEQFF